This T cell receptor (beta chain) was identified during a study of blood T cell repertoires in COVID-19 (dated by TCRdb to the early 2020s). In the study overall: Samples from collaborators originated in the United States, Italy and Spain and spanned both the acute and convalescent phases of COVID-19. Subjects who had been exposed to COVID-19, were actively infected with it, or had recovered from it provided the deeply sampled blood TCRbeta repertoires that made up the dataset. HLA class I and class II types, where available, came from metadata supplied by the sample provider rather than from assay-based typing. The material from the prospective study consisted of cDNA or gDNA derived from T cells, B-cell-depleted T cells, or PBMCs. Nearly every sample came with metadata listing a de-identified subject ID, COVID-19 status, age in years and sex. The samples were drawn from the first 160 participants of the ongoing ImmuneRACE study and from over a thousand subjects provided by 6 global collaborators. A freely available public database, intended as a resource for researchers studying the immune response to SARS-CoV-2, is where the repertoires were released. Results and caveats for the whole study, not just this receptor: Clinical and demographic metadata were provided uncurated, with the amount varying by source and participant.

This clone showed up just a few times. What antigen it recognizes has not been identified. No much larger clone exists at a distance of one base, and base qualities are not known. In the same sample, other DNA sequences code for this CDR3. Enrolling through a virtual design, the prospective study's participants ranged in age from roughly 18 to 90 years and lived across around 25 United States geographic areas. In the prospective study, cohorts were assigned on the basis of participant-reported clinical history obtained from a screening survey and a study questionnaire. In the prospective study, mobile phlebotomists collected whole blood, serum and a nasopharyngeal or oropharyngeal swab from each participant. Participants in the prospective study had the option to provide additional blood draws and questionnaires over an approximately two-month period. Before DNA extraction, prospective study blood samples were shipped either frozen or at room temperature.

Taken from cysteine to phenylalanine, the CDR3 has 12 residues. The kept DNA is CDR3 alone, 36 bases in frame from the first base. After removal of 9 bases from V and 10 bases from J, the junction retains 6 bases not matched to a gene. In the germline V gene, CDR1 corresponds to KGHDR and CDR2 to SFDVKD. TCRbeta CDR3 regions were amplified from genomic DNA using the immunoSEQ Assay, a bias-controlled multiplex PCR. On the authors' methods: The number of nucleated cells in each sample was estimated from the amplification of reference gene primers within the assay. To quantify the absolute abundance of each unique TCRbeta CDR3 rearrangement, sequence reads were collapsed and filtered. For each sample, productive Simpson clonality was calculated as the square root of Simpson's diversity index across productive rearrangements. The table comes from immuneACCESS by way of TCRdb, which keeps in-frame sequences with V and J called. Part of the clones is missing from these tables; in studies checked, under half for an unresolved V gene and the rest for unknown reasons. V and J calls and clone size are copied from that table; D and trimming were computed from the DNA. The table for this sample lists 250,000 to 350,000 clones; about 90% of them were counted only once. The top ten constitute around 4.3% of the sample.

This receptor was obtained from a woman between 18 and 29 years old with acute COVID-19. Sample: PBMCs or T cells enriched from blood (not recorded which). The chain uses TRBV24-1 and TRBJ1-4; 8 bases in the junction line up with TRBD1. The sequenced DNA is TGTGCCACCTCCGGACAGGGCGGAAAACTGTTTTTT. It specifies CATSGQGGKLFF.